These 25 T cell receptor beta chains were all obtained from the same sample, sequenced in a study of T-cell reconstitution after alpha-beta-depleted transplantation in children. This sample's TCRbeta library carried unique molecular identifier barcodes. TCRdb processed the PCR reads anew with MiXCR; each CDR3 protein has one entry. This table has about 200,000 distinct CDR3 sequences, roughly 15% appearing once. This material consisted of PBMCs from the stem cell graft donor, taken from the stem cell graft. Receptor source: a human donor who donated a stem cell graft to a child with acute lymphoblastic leukemia.

In its sample, this clonotype was seen many times. The V and J genes are TRBV7-8 and TRBJ2-3; unclear D gene. CDR3 length: 13 amino acids. Germline V lookup: CDR1 SGHVS, CDR2 FQNEAQ. With 7 bases removed from V and 5 bases from J, the gap between germline ends came to 13 bases. CDR3 residues: CASTLSPRDTQYF. For the CDR3, the DNA is TGTGCCAGCACCCTTTCTCCCCGAGATACGCAGTATTTT.

Points on this clonotype: This may stem from a read error, because a much larger clone lies one nucleotide away. The CDR3 does not end in the conserved phenylalanine or tryptophan, so this is likely a read error. The chain couples TRBV27 to TRBJ2-7; no clear D gene. Germline CDR1 MNHEY, CDR2 SMNVEV (reference sequence). V gave up 5 bases and J gave up 1 base, with 12 bases separating them. The CDR3 is 14 residues long. Here the CDR3 DNA reads TGTGCCAGCAGTCCCATCCCAAGGTCCTACGAGCAGTACTGC. It translates to CASSPIPRSYEQYC.

This clonotype was seen at least ten times. The chain links TRBV13 to TRBJ1-5, with unresolved D. Looked up from germline, CDR1 is PRHDT and CDR2 is FYEKMQ (reference sequence). Trimming took off 2 bases at V and 5 bases at J, with 4 bases between the two ends. The CDR3 covers 12 residues. The DNA for the CDR3 is TGTGCCAGCAGCTTACGTTATCAGCCCCAGCATTTT. It translates to CASSLRYQPQHF.

This clonotype was picked up a small number of times. This CDR3 is CASSLVRTVYQETQYF. The CDR3 bases are TGTGCCAGCAGCTTAGTTCGGACGGTGTACCAAGAGACCCAGTACTTC. The chain recombines TRBV11-2 with TRBJ2-5; the D is unclear. Trimming left V 1 base short and J 0 bases short, with 12 bases between. This CDR3 region has 16 residues. In germline, CDR1 is SGHAT, CDR2 FQNNGV.

This chain links TRBV4-1 with TRBJ2-7, with TRBD2 as a possible D gene (6 bases). Germline lookup yields CDR1 MGHRA and CDR2 YSYEKL. This CDR3 has 15 residues. The ends were cut back, 1 base at V and 0 bases at J, with 10 bases in the middle. The CDR3, as DNA: TGCGCCAGCAGCCAAGTGTCTAGCGACTCCTACGAGCAGTACTTC. It specifies CASSQVSSDSYEQYF.

This clonotype was seen many times. V is TRBV5-1 and J is TRBJ2-1, with 13 bases fitting TRBD2. Germline trimming cut 0 bases from V and 6 bases from J; bases unmatched to any gene: 3. In germline, CDR1 is SGHRS, CDR2 YFSETQ. CDR3 length: 16 amino acids. As DNA, the CDR3 is TGCGCCAGCAGCTTGGAAGGACTAGCGGGAGTCAATGAGCAGTTCTTC. It encodes CASSLEGLAGVNEQFF.

This clonotype was observed at least ten times. The V and J genes are TRBV6-1 and TRBJ2-1; no definite D call. In germline, CDR1 is MNHNS, CDR2 SASEGT. The CDR3 extends over 13 amino acids. Trimming cost V 6 bases and J 9 bases, with 15 bases left between them. Here the CDR3 DNA reads TGTGCCAGCAGCCAAGACGTTGGTTTTGAGCAGTTCTTC. It is translated as CASSQDVGFEQFF.

Of note for this clonotype: A much larger clone lies one base from this, so it may be a read error. This chain joins TRBV10-2 and TRBJ2-5, with 13 bases matching TRBD2. The CDR3 loop spans 16 amino acids. Germline V gives CDR1 WSHSY, CDR2 SAAADI. CDR3 sequence reads: CASRKLAGGPAETRYF. DNA for the CDR3: TGCGCCAGCAGAAAACTAGCGGGAGGGCCTGCAGAGACCCGGTACTTC.

Regarding this clonotype: Just one base apart from a much larger clone, this may be a read error. The rearrangement joins TRBV15 to TRBJ2-5; D is possibly TRBD2 (6 bases). Germline CDR1 is LNHNV and CDR2 is YYDKDF (reference sequence). There are 16 residues in the CDR3. The germline V and J ends were trimmed by 2 bases and 5 bases, with 18 bases remaining between them. Here the CDR3 DNA reads TGTGCCACCAGCAGACGGGGGACGGGGGTGTGCGAGACCCAGTACTTC. Its translation is CATSRRGTGVCETQYF. Variable domain in full (rest from reference TRBV15 and TRBJ2-5): DAMVIQNPRYQVTQFGKPVTLSCSQTLNHNVMYWYQQKSSQAPKLLFHYYDKDFNNEADTPDNFQSRRPNTSFCFLDIRSPGLGDTAMYLCATSRRGTGVCETQYFGPGTRLLVL.

This clonotype came up many times. V usage is TRBV12-3 or TRBV12-4 and J usage is TRBJ1-5; D is perhaps TRBD1 (5 bases). This CDR3 has 15 amino acids. Trimming took off 7 bases at V and 2 bases at J, with 15 bases between the two ends. This CDR3 reads CASTMGQGGNQPQHF. The CDR3, as DNA: TGTGCCAGCACCATGGGCCAGGGTGGCAATCAGCCCCAGCATTTT.

This clonotype showed up just a few times. Mismatch with germline at one junction end may stem from a read error. The rearrangement links TRBV25-1 to TRBJ2-7, with 10 bases that match TRBD2. Germline V CDR1 and CDR2: MGHDK, SYGVNS. CDR3 length: 14 residues. CDR3 amino acids: CDSSELAGHAEQYF. The CDR3 bases are TGTGACAGCAGTGAACTAGCGGGACATGCCGAGCAGTACTTC.

This clonotype was recorded many times. This chain links TRBV7-9 with TRBJ1-1; D unresolved. Germline V CDR1 and CDR2: SEHNR, FQNEAQ (reference sequence). Trimming left V 2 bases short and J 3 bases short, with 10 bases between. The CDR3 has 14 amino acids. The CDR3 spells CASSLRTADTEAFF. Here the CDR3 DNA reads TGTGCCAGCAGCTTACGTACAGCCGACACTGAAGCTTTCTTT.

This clonotype was counted only a few times. The chain carries TRBV13 and TRBJ1-2; no clear D. This CDR3 has 15 amino acids. V gave up 0 bases and J gave up 6 bases, with 14 bases separating them. The germline CDR1 and CDR2 sequences are PRHDT and FYEKMQ (reference sequence). The CDR3 region is CASSLGVRTADGYTF. The CDR3 nucleotides read TGTGCCAGCAGCTTAGGGGTCCGTACGGCAGATGGCTACACCTTC.

On this clonotype: A much larger clone lies one base from this, so it may be a read error. The chain carries TRBV9 and TRBJ2-5, with 7 bases lining up with TRBD2. Germline loops: CDR1 SGDLS, CDR2 YYNGEE. This CDR3 region has 16 residues. The J segment lost 3 bases and the V segment lost 4 bases, leaving 12 bases of the junction unmatched. The CDR3 reads CASSLGPAGPEETQYF. For the CDR3, the DNA is TGTGCCAGCAGCTTAGGGCCAGCGGGACCGGAAGAGACCCAGTACTTC.

This clonotype was seen repeatedly, ten times or more. The V gene is TRBV12-3 or TRBV12-4, the J gene TRBJ1-2; D is uncertain. The CDR3 has 14 residues. With 1 base removed from V and 4 bases from J, the gap between germline ends came to 10 bases. CDR3 amino acids: CASSLEADRYGYTF. Written as DNA, the CDR3 is TGTGCCAGCAGTTTAGAAGCAGACCGCTATGGCTACACCTTC.

This clonotype has a handful of counts. The rearrangement links TRBV20-1 to TRBJ2-5, with D maybe TRBD2 (6 bases). There are 13 residues in the CDR3. Germline CDR1 is DFQATT and CDR2 is SNEGSKA (reference sequence). V was clipped by 3 bases and J by 2 bases, with 10 bases between them. The CDR3 reads CSARGRGQETQYF. CDR3 in DNA: TGCAGTGCTAGGGGCCGGGGGCAAGAGACCCAGTACTTC.

Ten or more counts support this clonotype. This chain links TRBV6-1 with TRBJ1-1; D may be TRBD1 (5 bases). The CDR3 is 14 residues long. Trimming cost V 8 bases and J 4 bases, with 17 bases left between them. The germline V gene encodes CDR1 MNHNS and CDR2 SASEGT. CDR3 DNA sequence: TGTGCCAGCTCACCATGGGGCTTGGGCACTGAAGCTTTCTTT. It codes for CASSPWGLGTEAFF.

This clonotype occurred many times. The J gene is TRBJ2-5, the V gene TRBV5-1; 8 positions agree with TRBD2. V was clipped by 5 bases and J by 5 bases; unmatched bases: 14. Germline CDR1 is SGHRS and CDR2 is YFSETQ. CDR3 length: 16 amino acids. This CDR3 reads CASSWSSGGSRETQYF. The CDR3 DNA follows: TGCGCCAGCAGTTGGTCTTCGGGAGGGTCACGGGAGACCCAGTACTTC.

The rearrangement links TRBV21-1 to TRBJ1-1; the table assigns TRBD1, which was not confirmed against the DNA. TRBV21-1 is marked as a pseudogene. The CDR3 runs 21 residues. As DNA, the CDR3 is TGTGCCAGCAGTGAGGGGGGATTGACATTTACGGGCCGCCCCTTGAACACTGAAGCTTTCTTT. It yields the protein CASSEGGLTFTGRPLNTEAFF.

The chain uses TRBV20-1 and TRBJ2-7, with 13 bases matching TRBD2. V lost 0 bases, J lost 0 bases, and 8 bases stayed unmatched. The CDR3 totals 18 residues. Germline values: CDR1 DFQATT, CDR2 SNEGSKA (reference sequence). The CDR3 reads CSAREGLAGNLPSYEQYF. CDR3 nucleotide sequence: TGCAGTGCTAGAGAGGGACTAGCGGGAAATCTTCCCTCCTACGAGCAGTACTTC.

This clonotype appeared many times. This chain uses TRBV6-1 with TRBJ1-1; D ambiguous. The CDR3 loop spans 14 amino acids. Trimming took 6 bases from V and 1 from J, leaving 12 bases between them. Germline lookup yields CDR1 MNHNS and CDR2 SASEGT. The CDR3 DNA reads as TGTGCCAGCAGACCAACCCGACAGAACACTGAAGCTTTCTTT. Translated: CASRPTRQNTEAFF.

Many counts were recorded for this clonotype. J is TRBJ2-3 and V is TRBV9; possibly TRBD2 for D (6 bases). V lost 0 bases and J lost 3, with 20 bases in between. The length of the CDR3 is 18 residues. Per germline, CDR1 SGDLS and CDR2 YYNGEE. The CDR3 spells CASSVEAGGPKMTDTQYF. The CDR3 DNA reads TGTGCCAGCAGCGTAGAAGCAGGAGGGCCGAAGATGACAGATACGCAGTATTTT.

This clonotype was recorded many times. V gene TRBV6-1 combines with J gene TRBJ2-7; TRBD2 aligns across 12 bases. The CDR3 is 16 amino acids. CDR1 MNHNS and CDR2 SASEGT come from the germline V gene. V trimming: 5 bases; J trimming: 1 base; junction bases outside the gene matches: 6. The CDR3 region has the DNA TGTGCCAGCAGTCTCCCTAGCGGGAGGGGATCCTACGAGCAGTACTTC. Translated, it gives CASSLPSGRGSYEQYF.

Many counts were recorded for this clonotype. CDR3 sequence reads: CASSRDPFTYNEQFF. The DNA for the CDR3 is TGTGCCAGCAGCCGGGACCCATTCACCTACAATGAGCAGTTCTTC. The chain employs TRBV12-3 or TRBV12-4 and TRBJ2-1; D possibly uses TRBD1 or TRBD2 (5 bases each). The CDR3 runs 15 residues. Trimming left V 6 bases short and J 2 bases short, with 14 bases between.

This clonotype was seen repeatedly, ten times or more. The chain uses TRBV29-1 and TRBJ1-3, with D perhaps TRBD1 (6 bases). The CDR3 consists of 15 residues. Germline V lookup: CDR1 SQVTM, CDR2 ANQGSEA. Between the trimmed V and J ends, which lost 0 bases and 0 bases, there was a span of 9 bases. CDR3 in amino acids: CSVEDRGSSGNTIYF. DNA of the CDR3: TGCAGCGTTGAAGATAGGGGGTCCTCTGGAAACACCATATATTTT.